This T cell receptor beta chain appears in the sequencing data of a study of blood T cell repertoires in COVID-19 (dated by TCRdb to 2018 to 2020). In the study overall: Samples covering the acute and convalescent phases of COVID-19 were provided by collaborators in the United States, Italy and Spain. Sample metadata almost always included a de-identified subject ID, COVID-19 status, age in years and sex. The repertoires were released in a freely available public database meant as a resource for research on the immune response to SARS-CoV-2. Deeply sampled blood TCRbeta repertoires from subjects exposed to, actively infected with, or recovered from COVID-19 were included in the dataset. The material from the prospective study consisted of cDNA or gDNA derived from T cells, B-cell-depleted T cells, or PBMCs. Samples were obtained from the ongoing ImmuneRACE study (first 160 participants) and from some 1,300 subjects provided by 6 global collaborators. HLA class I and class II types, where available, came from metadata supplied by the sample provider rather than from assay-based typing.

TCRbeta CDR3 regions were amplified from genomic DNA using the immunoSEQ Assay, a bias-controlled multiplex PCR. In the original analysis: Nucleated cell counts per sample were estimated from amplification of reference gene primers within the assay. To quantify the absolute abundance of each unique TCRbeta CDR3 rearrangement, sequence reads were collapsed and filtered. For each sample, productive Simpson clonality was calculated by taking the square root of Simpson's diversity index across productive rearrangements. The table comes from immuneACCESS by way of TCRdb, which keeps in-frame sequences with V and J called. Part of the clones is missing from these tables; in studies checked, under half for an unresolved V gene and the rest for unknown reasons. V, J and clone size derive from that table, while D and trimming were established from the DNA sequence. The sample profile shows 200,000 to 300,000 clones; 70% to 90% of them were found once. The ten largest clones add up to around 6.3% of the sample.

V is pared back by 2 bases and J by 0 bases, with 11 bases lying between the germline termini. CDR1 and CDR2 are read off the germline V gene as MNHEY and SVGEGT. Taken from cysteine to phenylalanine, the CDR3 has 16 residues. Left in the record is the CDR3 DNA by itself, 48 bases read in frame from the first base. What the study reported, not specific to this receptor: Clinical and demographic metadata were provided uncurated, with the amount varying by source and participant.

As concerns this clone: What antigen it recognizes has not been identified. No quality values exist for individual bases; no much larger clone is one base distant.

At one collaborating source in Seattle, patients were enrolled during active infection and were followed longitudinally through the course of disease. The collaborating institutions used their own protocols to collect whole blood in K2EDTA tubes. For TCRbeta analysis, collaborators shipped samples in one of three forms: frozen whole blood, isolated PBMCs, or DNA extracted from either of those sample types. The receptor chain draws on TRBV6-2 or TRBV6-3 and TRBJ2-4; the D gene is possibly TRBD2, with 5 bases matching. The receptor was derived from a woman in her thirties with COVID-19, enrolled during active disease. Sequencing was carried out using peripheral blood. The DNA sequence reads TGTGCCAGCAGTTACGGGAGAAGTCTAGCCAAAAACATTCAGTACTTC. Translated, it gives CASSYGRSLAKNIQYF.